The clone carrying this TCR beta chain was found once. This specimen comes from a study of blood T cell repertoires in COVID-19. Study in general: Researchers got acute and convalescent COVID-19 samples from the United States, Italy and Spain. PBMCs, B-cell-depleted T cells, or T cells provided the cDNA or gDNA that made up the material.

The CDR3 covers 14 residues. The V gene lost 5 bases and the J gene lost 1 base, with 9 bases spanning the gap. Germline assignment: CDR1 SGHAT and CDR2 FQNNGV. Authors' analysis steps: Reference gene primer amplification gave estimated nucleated cell counts. TCRdb's copy holds only in-frame clones and misses some; the assay was immunoSEQ multiplex PCR. From that table come the V and J calls and clone size; the DNA was used to work out D and trimming. Of approximately 280,000 clones in the sample, roughly 85% were seen once. The TCR was taken from a man aged 45 to 65 with active or convalescent COVID-19. The sequencing input was peripheral blood. The chain employs TRBV11-2 and TRBJ1-3, with no clear D. CDR3: CASSRGSSGNTIYF. The CDR3 region has the DNA TGTGCCAGCAGCCGAGGATCGTCTGGAAACACCATATATTTT.